Here is one T cell receptor beta chain with its context. This sample is part of a study of shared clonotypes between healthy human individuals. The protocol was immunoSEQ multiplex PCR, while the TCRdb copy is restricted to in-frame clones and leaves out a portion. The data hold around 2.1 million clones, with 90% to 95% observed a single time. Trimming took off 7 bases at V and 9 bases at J, with 19 bases between the two ends. The CDR3 is 14 residues long. Germline CDR1 is SGHDT and CDR2 is YYEEEE. The naive CD8 subset, CD45RO-negative cells positively selected for CCR7, excluded terminally differentiated effector memory CD45RA+ cells.

The sequencing input was naive CD8+ T cells from PBMCs. This sequence was found in a man in his late teens or twenties in good health. Some clones in this sample may be carry-over from other donors' samples. The chain couples TRBV5-6 to TRBJ2-2; tentatively, D is TRBD2 (6 bases). The CDR3 region is CASLGGVTNRELFF. CDR3 coding DNA: TGTGCCAGCCTGGGGGGAGTTACTAACCGGGAGCTGTTTTTT.